Listed below are T cell receptor beta chains from one sample, sequenced in a study of blood T cell repertoires in COVID-19. Only in-frame clones appear in the TCRdb table, and some are missing; sequencing was by immunoSEQ multiplex PCR. Seen here are about 220,000 clones, approximately 80% observed once, and the top ten hold about 20%. Sequencing was performed on peripheral blood. Every receptor here comes from a young man with active or convalescent COVID-19. CDR3s include the opening cysteine and the closing phenylalanine or tryptophan. The order of the fields is clone size, V gene, J gene, D gene, CDR3 protein, CDR3 DNA. A D gene is named only where the DNA matches it firmly. Clone size appears in some rows only: once, few, many, or a class for an expanded clone.

many,TRBV6-5,TRBJ2-2,TRBD2,CASSRTSPNGELFF,TGTGCCAGCAGTCGGACTAGCCCGAACGGGGAGCTGTTTTTT
.,TRBV28,TRBJ2-7,.,CASSTSQQYF,TGTGCCAGCAGCACATCCCAGCAGTACTTC
few,TRBV19,TRBJ2-7,.,CASSIGQTPSYEQYF,TGTGCCAGTAGTATCGGACAGACACCCTCCTACGAGCAGTACTTC
few,TRBV19,TRBJ1-1,.,CASSPRLGNTEAFF,TGTGCCAGTAGTCCAAGACTTGGGAACACTGAAGCTTTCTTT
few,TRBV9,TRBJ1-1,.,CASSTPNEGVGEAFF,TGTGCCAGCAGCACCCCCAACGAGGGTGTCGGTGAAGCTTTCTTT
.,TRBV12-3/TRBV12-4,TRBJ1-2,.,CASSALGDF,TGTGCCAGCAGTGCCCTCGGGGACTTC
.,TRBV5-1,TRBJ1-1,TRBD1,CASSPRDSTEAFF,TGCGCCAGCAGCCCCAGGGACAGCACTGAAGCTTTCTTT
.,TRBV6-6,TRBJ2-5,.,CASSYGVTGLVETQYF,TGTGCCAGCAGTTACGGTGTGACGGGTCTGGTAGAGACCCAGTACTTC
.,TRBV4-1,TRBJ2-1,.,CASSPGARLGQFF,TGCGCCAGCAGCCCTGGGGCGCGCTTGGGGCAGTTCTTC
.,TRBV3-1/TRBV3-2,TRBJ1-4,.,CASSQDIRGEQLFF,TGTGCCAGCAGCCAAGATATTCGGGGGGAACAACTGTTTTTT
.,TRBV11-2,TRBJ1-4,.,CASSLSGVTEKLFF,TGTGCCAGCAGCCTATCGGGGGTTACTGAAAAACTGTTTTTT
.,TRBV19,TRBJ1-2,TRBD1,CASNRDRGRAGYGYTF,TGTGCCAGTAACCGGGACAGGGGGCGCGCGGGCTATGGCTACACCTTC
.,TRBV6-6,TRBJ1-2,TRBD1,CASSYGDSLYGYTF,TGTGCCAGCAGTTACGGGGACAGCCTCTATGGCTACACCTTC
.,TRBV5-1,TRBJ2-2,TRBD1,CASSSRTGGGTGELFF,TGCGCCAGCAGCTCTCGGACAGGGGGAGGGACCGGGGAGCTGTTTTTT
once,TRBV7-9,TRBJ2-2,TRBD1,CASNDRGTGELFF,TGTGCCAGCAATGACAGGGGAACCGGGGAGCTGTTTTTT
.,TRBV2,TRBJ1-4,.,CASRASTATNEKLFF,TGTGCCAGCAGGGCCTCGACAGCAACTAATGAAAAACTGTTTTTT